These T cell receptor beta chains were read from a single sample in a study of blood T cell repertoires in COVID-19. Using immunoSEQ multiplex PCR, the repertoire was profiled, and TCRdb retains in-frame clones only, with some absent. The sample lists approximately 240,000 clones, 75% to 95% occurring once. Sequenced: PBMCs or T cells enriched from blood (not recorded which). These receptor sequences come from a woman aged 18-29 years who had recovered from COVID-19. CDR3s include the opening cysteine and the closing phenylalanine or tryptophan. The D gene is left open where the match is weak. Clone size is stated in some rows and not others, as once, few, many or a class when expanded.

V gene,clone size,J gene,D gene,CDR3 DNA,CDR3 protein
TRBV11-3,-,TRBJ1-1,-,TGTGCCAGCAGCTTAGATCGCACCGGTGGAGCTTTCTTT,CASSLDRTGGAFF
TRBV7-9,-,TRBJ1-1,TRBD1,TGTGCCAGCAGCGCCCCCGGGACAGGGGCTAACACTGAAGCTTTCTTT,CASSAPGTGANTEAFF
TRBV29-1,-,TRBJ2-7,TRBD2,TGCAGCGTTGAGGGGGCAACTAGCGGGGACTACGAGCAGTACTTC,CSVEGATSGDYEQYF
TRBV6-5,-,TRBJ1-2,-,TGTGCCAGCCGGGGGGGAGGATATGGCTACACCTTC,CASRGGGYGYTF
TRBV18,-,TRBJ1-1,-,TGTGCCAGCTCACCACCGGGAGGGAACAGGGTCGGCACTGAAGCTTTCTTT,CASSPPGGNRVGTEAFF
TRBV11-2,-,TRBJ1-4,-,TGTGCCAGCAGCTTACCCGCCGGCAGGGCGTCTTTT,CASSLPAGRASF
TRBV6-5,-,TRBJ1-6,-,TGTGCCAGCAGACCAGTGGAGTCCTATAATTCACCCCTCCACTTT,CASRPVESYNSPLHF
TRBV7-9,-,TRBJ1-4,-,TGTGCCAGCAGCTCCGGTTCATCGGTCGGTAATGAAAAACTGTTTTTT,CASSSGSSVGNEKLFF
TRBV4-2,-,TRBJ2-1,-,TGTGCCAGCAGCCGCCCGGGTAACAATGAGCAGTTCTTC,CASSRPGNNEQFF
TRBV6-5,-,TRBJ2-3,TRBD2,TGTGCCAGCAGTTACACTAGCGGGGCAGATACGCAGTATTTT,CASSYTSGADTQYF
TRBV7-3,-,TRBJ1-1,-,TGTGCCAGCAGCGAGCTTCTGAACACTGAAGCTTTCTTT,CASSELLNTEAFF
TRBV6-5,-,TRBJ2-3,TRBD2,TGTGCCAGCAGAGCGGGGGCAGATACGCAGTATTTT,CASRAGADTQYF
TRBV7-9,-,TRBJ2-2,TRBD2,TGTGCCAGCAGCCAACTAGAACGGCAGCGGGGAGAGAGCACCGGGGAGCTGTTTTTT,CASSQLERQRGESTGELFF
TRBV5-4,once,TRBJ2-5,-,TGTGCCAGCAGCTTTCAGGGCGGCATAGGGACCCAGTACTTC,CASSFQGGIGTQYF
TRBV4-2,-,TRBJ2-7,TRBD2,TGTGCCAGCAGCCAAGAGCTAGCGGGAACCTACGAGCAGTACTTC,CASSQELAGTYEQYF
TRBV28,-,TRBJ1-1,-,TGTGCCAGCAGTTTATGGAAGGGGTCGGTCACTGAAGCTTTCTTT,CASSLWKGSVTEAFF
TRBV7-6,-,TRBJ2-5,TRBD2,TGTGCCAGCGCTGGAGCGGGGTGGGAGACCCAGTACTTC,CASAGAGWETQYF
TRBV10-3,-,TRBJ2-7,-,TGTGCCATCAGCGAGGGGGGGTTCACCTACGAGCAGTACTTC,CAISEGGFTYEQYF
TRBV9,-,TRBJ1-2,TRBD1,TGTGCCAGCAACGTACAGGGGGGTGGAGGCGGCTACACCTTC,CASNVQGGGGGYTF
TRBV20-1,-,TRBJ2-1,-,TGCAGTGCTAGTTTAAACTCGGTGTGGGAGCAGTTCTTC,CSASLNSVWEQFF
TRBV20-1,-,TRBJ2-5,-,TGCAGTGCTACCCCTTCGGAGACCCAGTACTTC,CSATPSETQYF
TRBV5-4,-,TRBJ1-1,-,TGTGCCAGCAGCTTCGGGTCCAACACTGAAGCTTTCTTT,CASSFGSNTEAFF
TRBV5-4,-,TRBJ2-1,-,TGTGCCAGCAGCTCGAGTAATGAGCAGTTCTTC,CASSSSNEQFF
TRBV21-1,-,TRBJ2-7,-,TGTGCCAGCAGCATGAAAAGCTCGACTAGCGAGCAGTACTTC,CASSMKSSTSEQYF
TRBV6-5,-,TRBJ1-1,-,TGTGCCAGCAGCGCGGAGGGAGACACTGAAGCTTTCTTT,CASSAEGDTEAFF
TRBV18,-,TRBJ2-3,TRBD1,TGTGCCAGCTCGCCCTACCAGACAGGGTCTAGCACAGATACGCAGTATTTT,CASSPYQTGSSTDTQYF
TRBV12-3/TRBV12-4,-,TRBJ2-7,-,TGTGCCAGCAGCCCGAGCTACGAGCAGTACTTC,CASSPSYEQYF
TRBV7-9,-,TRBJ1-2,TRBD1,TGTGCCAGCAGCTTACTGGACAGGGAGGCTGGCTACACCTTC,CASSLLDREAGYTF
TRBV2,-,TRBJ2-7,TRBD1,TGTGCCAGCAGCGCCGACAGGGGGCAGGGCGAGCAGTACTTC,CASSADRGQGEQYF
TRBV3-1/TRBV3-2,-,TRBJ1-2,TRBD1,TGTGCCAGCAGCCAAAGGGACAGGGGATATGGCTACACCTTC,CASSQRDRGYGYTF
TRBV19,once,TRBJ2-1,TRBD1,TGTGCCAGTAGCAGAACCGGGACAGTGGAATACAATGAGCAGTTCTTC,CASSRTGTVEYNEQFF
TRBV28,-,TRBJ1-2,-,TGTGCCAGCAGCTCTAGAGACTACACCTTC,CASSSRDYTF
TRBV5-1,-,TRBJ1-5,-,TGCGCCAGCAGCTTCGACGGGGTTAGCAATCAGCCCCAGCATTTT,CASSFDGVSNQPQHF
TRBV7-2,-,TRBJ1-5,-,TGTGCCAGCACCCAGGGGAGTCAGCCCCAGCATTTT,CASTQGSQPQHF
TRBV7-9,-,TRBJ1-5,-,TGTGCCAGCAGCCCAGGGTCCGGCAATCAGCCCCAGCATTTT,CASSPGSGNQPQHF
TRBV3-1/TRBV3-2,-,TRBJ2-1,TRBD2,TGTGCCAGCAGCCTGGGACTAGCGGGAGGGGACTCCTACAATGAGCAGTTCTTC,CASSLGLAGGDSYNEQFF
TRBV10-3,-,TRBJ2-7,-,TGTGCCATCAGTGAGTCAGCGACTAGCTCCTACGAGCAGTACTTC,CAISESATSSYEQYF
TRBV5-4,-,TRBJ2-7,-,TGTGCCAGCAGCTTGGCCGTACGCGGACTCACCTACGAGCAGTACTTC,CASSLAVRGLTYEQYF
TRBV4-2,-,TRBJ1-2,-,TGTGCCAGCAGCCAAGATGTTCGGGGCTACACCTTC,CASSQDVRGYTF
TRBV28,-,TRBJ2-7,TRBD2,TGTGCCAGCAGGACTAGCGGGAGTTACGAGCAGTACTTC,CASRTSGSYEQYF
TRBV6-2/TRBV6-3,-,TRBJ2-7,-,TGTGCCAGCAGTTACTCGCGGTCGAGGGCGTACGAGCAGTACTTC,CASSYSRSRAYEQYF
TRBV7-3,-,TRBJ2-5,-,TGTGCCAGCAGCTTATCGTTCGGAGAGACCCAGTACTTC,CASSLSFGETQYF
TRBV18,-,TRBJ1-2,-,TGTGCCAGCTCATCAACAGCTACCGCCAACTATGGCTACACCTTC,CASSSTATANYGYTF
TRBV5-1,-,TRBJ2-7,TRBD2,TGCGCCAGCAGCTTGGTGCGAGCGGGAGGGTCTCGGTCCTACGAGCAGTACTTC,CASSLVRAGGSRSYEQYF
TRBV4-2,-,TRBJ1-3,-,TGTGCCAGCAGCCAAGATTTAAGCAGGGGCCACACCATATATTTT,CASSQDLSRGHTIYF
TRBV5-1,-,TRBJ1-3,-,TGCGCCAGCAGCTTGTTCAGCGCAACCTCTGGAAACACCATATATTTT,CASSLFSATSGNTIYF
TRBV20-1,-,TRBJ1-1,-,TGCAGTGCTAGTCCAGGGGTCGCAACGAACACTGAAGCTTTCTTT,CSASPGVATNTEAFF
TRBV6-5,-,TRBJ2-7,-,TGTGCCAGCAAAGGGGTCTACGAGCAGTACTTC,CASKGVYEQYF
TRBV5-1,-,TRBJ2-7,TRBD1,TGCGCCAGCAGCCGGGAAAAGACAGGGCGGTCCTACGAGCAGTACTTC,CASSREKTGRSYEQYF
TRBV5-4,few,TRBJ2-3,TRBD1,TGTGCCAGCAGCTTGGGGACAGGGGTGACAGATACGCAGTATTTT,CASSLGTGVTDTQYF
TRBV27,-,TRBJ1-1,TRBD1,TGTGCCAGCAGAGGGCAAAGACAGGGGTCGAACACTGAAGCTTTCTTT,CASRGQRQGSNTEAFF
TRBV19,once,TRBJ2-7,-,TGTGCCAGTAGCGGCGGGATAGAGCAGTACTTC,CASSGGIEQYF
TRBV7-9,-,TRBJ2-3,TRBD2,TGTGCCAGCAGCCCCCCCGGGACTAGACCCGATACGCAGTATTTT,CASSPPGTRPDTQYF
TRBV27,-,TRBJ2-2,-,TGTGCCAGCAGTTTACGGGCGAACACCGGGGAGCTGTTTTTT,CASSLRANTGELFF
TRBV9,-,TRBJ2-5,-,TGTGCCAGCAGCGTAGTTTCGACAGGAGGAGAGACCCAGTACTTC,CASSVVSTGGETQYF
TRBV10-3,-,TRBJ1-1,-,TGTGCCATCAGTGAGTCCAGGGTAAGGGACACTGAAGCTTTCTTT,CAISESRVRDTEAFF
TRBV11-2,-,TRBJ2-2,-,TGTGCCAGCAGCCCAATCAGGAGCGGGCGTTCGACCACCGGGGAGCTGTTTTTT,CASSPIRSGRSTTGELFF